This T cell receptor (beta chain) was identified in a study of blood T cell repertoires in COVID-19. Trimming took 5 bases from V and 3 from J; bases not matched to a gene: 8. Germline V CDR1 and CDR2: MNHEY, SVGEGT. There are 15 residues in the CDR3. Using immunoSEQ multiplex PCR, the repertoire was profiled, and TCRdb retains in-frame clones only, with some absent. The sample shows 150,000 to 200,000 clones, around 77% of them seen only once. The V and J genes are TRBV6-2 or TRBV6-3 and TRBJ2-3, with 7 bases fitting TRBD2. The receptor was isolated from a man in his fifties or sixties with active or convalescent COVID-19. The sample was peripheral blood. The CDR3 DNA reads TGTGCCAGCAGTAGTACCCCTAGCGGTACAGATACGCAGTATTTT. It translates to CASSSTPSGTDTQYF.